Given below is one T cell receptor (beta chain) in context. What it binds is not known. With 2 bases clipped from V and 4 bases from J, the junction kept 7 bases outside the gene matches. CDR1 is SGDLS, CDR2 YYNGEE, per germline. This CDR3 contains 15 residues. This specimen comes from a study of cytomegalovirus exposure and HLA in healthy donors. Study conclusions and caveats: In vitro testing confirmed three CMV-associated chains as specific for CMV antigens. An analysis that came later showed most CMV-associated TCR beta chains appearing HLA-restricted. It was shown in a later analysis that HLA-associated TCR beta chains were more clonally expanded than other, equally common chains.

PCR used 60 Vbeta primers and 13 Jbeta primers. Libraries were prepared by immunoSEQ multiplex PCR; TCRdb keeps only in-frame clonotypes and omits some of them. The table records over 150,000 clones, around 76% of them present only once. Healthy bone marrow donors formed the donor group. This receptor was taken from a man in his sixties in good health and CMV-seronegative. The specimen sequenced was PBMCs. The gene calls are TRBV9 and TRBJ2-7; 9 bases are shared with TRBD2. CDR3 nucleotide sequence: TGTGCCAGCAGCGTGGCGGGAGGGGGCGTGTACGAGCAGTACTTC. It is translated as CASSVAGGGVYEQYF.